This is a list of T cell receptor beta chains from one sample in a study of shared clonotypes between healthy human individuals. Some clones are missing from TCRdb's copy, which holds only in-frame ones; the method was immunoSEQ multiplex PCR. This table holds around 83,000 clones, roughly two thirds found once. Sequences were obtained from memory CD8+ T cells sorted from blood. These receptor sequences come from a man younger than 45 in good health. The CDR3 runs from the conserved cysteine through the conserved F or W. Fields, in order: D gene, J gene, V gene, clone size, CDR3 DNA, CDR3 protein. D genes are given only for firm matches. For some rows the clone size is stated as once, few or many, or as a class when expanded; others skip it.

D gene: -
J gene: TRBJ2-1
V gene: TRBV13
clone size: -
CDR3 DNA: TGTGCCAGCAGCCCCACCCAGGCGTACAATGAGCAGTTCTTC
CDR3 protein: CASSPTQAYNEQFF

D gene: TRBD2
J gene: TRBJ2-1
V gene: TRBV5-4
clone size: -
CDR3 DNA: TGTGCCAGCAGCTTCCCAGAAGCGGGATCCTCCTACAATGAGCAGTTCTTC
CDR3 protein: CASSFPEAGSSYNEQFF

D gene: TRBD2
J gene: TRBJ2-5
V gene: TRBV29-1
clone size: -
CDR3 DNA: TGCAGCGCTGGTCGGGAGGGGGAGACCCAGTACTTC
CDR3 protein: CSAGREGETQYF

D gene: -
J gene: TRBJ2-2
V gene: TRBV6-4
clone size: many
CDR3 DNA: TGTGCCAGCAGTGAGCGCCAATATGGGGAGCTGTTTTTT
CDR3 protein: CASSERQYGELFF

D gene: -
J gene: TRBJ2-7
V gene: TRBV10-2
clone size: -
CDR3 DNA: TGCGCCAGCAGTGATACAGGACCCTACGAGCAGTACTTC
CDR3 protein: CASSDTGPYEQYF

D gene: TRBD2
J gene: TRBJ2-3
V gene: TRBV4-3
clone size: -
CDR3 DNA: TGCGCCAGCAGCCAACACCGGGACTACAACACAGATACGCAGTATTTT
CDR3 protein: CASSQHRDYNTDTQYF

D gene: -
J gene: TRBJ1-5
V gene: TRBV6-1
clone size: many
CDR3 DNA: TGTGCCAGCACCTTACTGAGGGCCAGCAATCAGCCCCAGCATTTT
CDR3 protein: CASTLLRASNQPQHF

D gene: -
J gene: TRBJ2-2
V gene: TRBV27
clone size: many
CDR3 DNA: TGTGCCAGCAGCCGAACAGGGTTTGGCACCGGGGAGCTGTTTTTT
CDR3 protein: CASSRTGFGTGELFF

D gene: -
J gene: TRBJ2-7
V gene: TRBV13
clone size: -
CDR3 DNA: TGTGCCAGCAGCCCCCTCGGACGGAACAACGAGCAGTACTTC
CDR3 protein: CASSPLGRNNEQYF

D gene: TRBD2
J gene: TRBJ2-2
V gene: TRBV6-4
clone size: once
CDR3 DNA: TGTGCCAGCAGTGAAATAGCGGGAGGGCCCTCTGGCGGGGAGCTGTTTTTT
CDR3 protein: CASSEIAGGPSGGELFF

D gene: -
J gene: TRBJ2-2
V gene: TRBV4-2
clone size: few
CDR3 DNA: TGTGCCAGCAGCCAACGACTAGGAACCGGGGAGCTGTTTTTT
CDR3 protein: CASSQRLGTGELFF

D gene: -
J gene: TRBJ1-2
V gene: TRBV7-8
clone size: many
CDR3 DNA: TGTGCCAGCAGCGCGCCCGGGGACACCTTCCCGGGGAATTATGGCTACACCTTC
CDR3 protein: CASSAPGDTFPGNYGYTF

D gene: TRBD2
J gene: TRBJ2-7
V gene: TRBV28
clone size: few
CDR3 DNA: TGTGCCAGCAGTTCCACTAGCGGGAATCCCTACGAGCAGTACTTC
CDR3 protein: CASSSTSGNPYEQYF

D gene: TRBD2
J gene: TRBJ2-3
V gene: TRBV4-2
clone size: many
CDR3 DNA: TGTGCCAGCAGCCAAGAAATAGCGGGAGGGACAGATACGCAGTATTTT
CDR3 protein: CASSQEIAGGTDTQYF

D gene: -
J gene: TRBJ1-4
V gene: TRBV6-5
clone size: -
CDR3 DNA: TGTGCCAGCAGTTACTCTGCGTCTGCTGAAAAACTGTTTTTT
CDR3 protein: CASSYSASAEKLFF

D gene: TRBD2
J gene: TRBJ2-7
V gene: TRBV7-9
clone size: -
CDR3 DNA: TGTGCCAGCAGCCCGCCGGGACTAGGAACCTACGAGCAGTACTTC
CDR3 protein: CASSPPGLGTYEQYF

D gene: -
J gene: TRBJ2-3
V gene: TRBV4-1
clone size: many
CDR3 DNA: TGCGCCAGCAGCCAAAGAGTAGTTACTAGCACAGATACGCAGTATTTT
CDR3 protein: CASSQRVVTSTDTQYF

D gene: -
J gene: TRBJ1-2
V gene: TRBV27
clone size: -
CDR3 DNA: TGTGCCAGCAGTTTAACTCGATTCTATGGCTACACCTTC
CDR3 protein: CASSLTRFYGYTF

D gene: TRBD2
J gene: TRBJ2-7
V gene: TRBV7-9
clone size: -
CDR3 DNA: TGTGCCAGCAGCTTCCCCATAGCGGGAGGGCCTTTCTACGAGCAGTACTTC
CDR3 protein: CASSFPIAGGPFYEQYF

D gene: TRBD1
J gene: TRBJ2-5
V gene: TRBV9
clone size: few
CDR3 DNA: TGTGCCAGCAGCGTAGAGGACAGGGGCCAACAAGAGACCCAGTACTTC
CDR3 protein: CASSVEDRGQQETQYF

D gene: TRBD2
J gene: TRBJ2-1
V gene: TRBV6-5
clone size: -
CDR3 DNA: TGTGCCAGCCGCAGCGGGAGCTCCTACAATGAGCAGTTCTTC
CDR3 protein: CASRSGSSYNEQFF

D gene: -
J gene: TRBJ1-2
V gene: TRBV30
clone size: -
CDR3 DNA: TGTGCCTGGAGTGTAGGAGAGGGGACCCTTGCCTATGGCTACACCTTC
CDR3 protein: CAWSVGEGTLAYGYTF

D gene: -
J gene: TRBJ2-7
V gene: TRBV15
clone size: many
CDR3 DNA: TGTGCCACCAGCAGAGAATTGGGGGCTGTGGACGAGCAGTACTTC
CDR3 protein: CATSRELGAVDEQYF

D gene: -
J gene: TRBJ2-7
V gene: TRBV10-3
clone size: few
CDR3 DNA: TGTGCCATCATGCGACAGGAAAGCTACGAGCAGTACTTC
CDR3 protein: CAIMRQESYEQYF

D gene: -
J gene: TRBJ2-1
V gene: TRBV7-9
clone size: -
CDR3 DNA: TGTGCCAGCAGCCAACAGGGAGGGGAGCAGTTCTTC
CDR3 protein: CASSQQGGEQFF

D gene: -
J gene: TRBJ2-2
V gene: TRBV5-5
clone size: -
CDR3 DNA: TGTGCCAGCAGAAAGACAGTGAACACCGGGGAGCTGTTTTTT
CDR3 protein: CASRKTVNTGELFF

D gene: TRBD2
J gene: TRBJ2-5
V gene: TRBV30
clone size: -
CDR3 DNA: TGTGCCTGGAGTCGTGCCGGGACTAGCGGGAATACGGAGACCCAGTACTTC
CDR3 protein: CAWSRAGTSGNTETQYF

D gene: -
J gene: TRBJ2-3
V gene: TRBV6-4
clone size: few
CDR3 DNA: TGTGCCAGCAGTTCAGGCGTTGGGGGCACAGATACGCAGTATTTT
CDR3 protein: CASSSGVGGTDTQYF

D gene: -
J gene: TRBJ2-5
V gene: TRBV11-1
clone size: -
CDR3 DNA: TGTGCCAGCAGCCTGGGGGAGGTCCTGGCTATGAAGACCCAGTACTTC
CDR3 protein: CASSLGEVLAMKTQYF

D gene: TRBD1
J gene: TRBJ2-7
V gene: TRBV7-2
clone size: many
CDR3 DNA: TGTGCCAGCAGCTCGACAGGGGGCCCGGAACGGTACGAGCAGTACTTC
CDR3 protein: CASSSTGGPERYEQYF

D gene: -
J gene: TRBJ2-3
V gene: TRBV10-3
clone size: -
CDR3 DNA: TGTGCCACCCAGCTAGCGTCTAGCACAGATACGCAGTATTTT
CDR3 protein: CATQLASSTDTQYF

D gene: -
J gene: TRBJ2-1
V gene: TRBV5-1
clone size: -
CDR3 DNA: TGCGCCAGCAGTTCAGTGGTATCTAATGAGCAGTTCTTC
CDR3 protein: CASSSVVSNEQFF

D gene: -
J gene: TRBJ1-1
V gene: TRBV9
clone size: -
CDR3 DNA: TGTGCCAGCAGCGTGTCCCGGGATGGGGGAGGGGAGGCTTTCTTT
CDR3 protein: CASSVSRDGGGEAFF

D gene: TRBD1
J gene: TRBJ1-2
V gene: TRBV14
clone size: -
CDR3 DNA: TGTGCCAGCAGTCCTGGGACAGGACGCTATGGCTACACCTTC
CDR3 protein: CASSPGTGRYGYTF

D gene: -
J gene: TRBJ1-1
V gene: TRBV7-9
clone size: -
CDR3 DNA: TGTGCCAGCAGCCTTACCGACGGACACACTGAAGCTTTCTTT
CDR3 protein: CASSLTDGHTEAFF

D gene: TRBD1
J gene: TRBJ1-1
V gene: TRBV2
clone size: -
CDR3 DNA: TGTGCCAGCAGCCTGGACAGGGGTATGGGCACTGAAGCTTTCTTT
CDR3 protein: CASSLDRGMGTEAFF

D gene: -
J gene: TRBJ2-7
V gene: TRBV28
clone size: -
CDR3 DNA: TGTGCCAGCGCTGGGGCAACCTACGAGCAGTACTTC
CDR3 protein: CASAGATYEQYF

D gene: -
J gene: TRBJ2-2
V gene: TRBV7-2
clone size: -
CDR3 DNA: TGTGCCAGCAGCCCCGGGACCGGGGAGCTGTTTTTT
CDR3 protein: CASSPGTGELFF

D gene: TRBD1
J gene: TRBJ2-1
V gene: TRBV14
clone size: -
CDR3 DNA: TGTGCCAGCAGCCAAGTCGGACAGGGCCTCTACAATGAGCAGTTCTTC
CDR3 protein: CASSQVGQGLYNEQFF

D gene: TRBD1
J gene: TRBJ2-7
V gene: TRBV5-4
clone size: -
CDR3 DNA: TGTGCCAGCAGCCGGCCGGGACAGGGTAGTTACGAGCAGTACTTC
CDR3 protein: CASSRPGQGSYEQYF

D gene: TRBD2
J gene: TRBJ2-3
V gene: TRBV6-4
clone size: many
CDR3 DNA: TGTGCCAGCAGTGAGCTAGCGGGATCTAGCACAGATACGCAGTATTTT
CDR3 protein: CASSELAGSSTDTQYF

D gene: TRBD2
J gene: TRBJ2-1
V gene: TRBV11-3
clone size: -
CDR3 DNA: TGTGCCAGCAGCTTAGGCGGGAGCTCCTACAATGAGCAGTTCTTC
CDR3 protein: CASSLGGSSYNEQFF

D gene: TRBD1
J gene: TRBJ1-1
V gene: TRBV6-1
clone size: few
CDR3 DNA: TGTGCCAGCAGTGACGGGGACAGGGTGCCCTGGGCTTTCTTT
CDR3 protein: CASSDGDRVPWAFF

D gene: -
J gene: TRBJ2-1
V gene: TRBV9
clone size: -
CDR3 DNA: TGTGCCAGCAGCGCCCCATCCAGGGGCAATGAGCAGTTCTTC
CDR3 protein: CASSAPSRGNEQFF

D gene: TRBD1
J gene: TRBJ2-1
V gene: TRBV7-3
clone size: few
CDR3 DNA: TGTGCCAGCAGCTTAACACTGGGACAGCCGACCAATGAGCAGTTCTTC
CDR3 protein: CASSLTLGQPTNEQFF

D gene: -
J gene: TRBJ1-1
V gene: TRBV25-1
clone size: -
CDR3 DNA: TGTGCCAGCAGTGATGTGGGGGGCACTGAAGCTTTCTTT
CDR3 protein: CASSDVGGTEAFF

D gene: -
J gene: TRBJ2-7
V gene: TRBV19
clone size: -
CDR3 DNA: TGTGCCAGTAGTATCTCTCAAGGGGCACTACTCGTGGAGCAGTACTTC
CDR3 protein: CASSISQGALLVEQYF

D gene: -
J gene: TRBJ2-5
V gene: TRBV15
clone size: many
CDR3 DNA: TGTGCCACCAGTCAGAGTCGCCTACAAGAGACCCAGTACTTC
CDR3 protein: CATSQSRLQETQYF

D gene: TRBD1
J gene: TRBJ2-7
V gene: TRBV7-8
clone size: -
CDR3 DNA: TGTGCCAGTCAGCCTCAGGGGGCCAGCTCCTACGAGCAGTACTTC
CDR3 protein: CASQPQGASSYEQYF

D gene: TRBD1
J gene: TRBJ2-5
V gene: TRBV10-3
clone size: -
CDR3 DNA: TGTGCCATCAGTGAGTCAAACGACAGGGGAGAGACCCAGTACTTC
CDR3 protein: CAISESNDRGETQYF

D gene: -
J gene: TRBJ1-1
V gene: TRBV7-8
clone size: -
CDR3 DNA: TGTGCCAGCAGCTATGAGAACACTGAAGCTTTCTTT
CDR3 protein: CASSYENTEAFF

D gene: TRBD2
J gene: TRBJ2-1
V gene: TRBV7-2
clone size: -
CDR3 DNA: TGTGCCAGCAGGCTTGCCGGGACTAGCGGGAGAAATGAGCAGTTCTTC
CDR3 protein: CASRLAGTSGRNEQFF

D gene: TRBD2
J gene: TRBJ2-1
V gene: TRBV5-5
clone size: -
CDR3 DNA: TGTGCCAGCAGCTTGCTTACCGGGAGGTCTTACAATGAGCAGTTCTTC
CDR3 protein: CASSLLTGRSYNEQFF